The present T cell receptor beta chain was sequenced within a study of OX40 agonist ivuxolimab in advanced cancers. Only in-frame clones appear in the TCRdb table, and some are missing; sequencing was by immunoSEQ multiplex PCR. The sample records more than 40,000 clones, 65% to 85% being singletons. The CDR3 contains 15 residues. Germline CDR1 and CDR2: SGHDN and FVKESK. V shed 4 bases and J shed 2 bases, with 13 bases lying between them. This clone has more than one count but fewer than ten. The chain links TRBV14 to TRBJ2-3; D is ambiguous. The specimen comprised CD4+ or CD8+ T cells sorted from blood, sampled in a trial of the OX40 agonist ivuxolimab. The sequence was obtained from an adult with an advanced solid tumor such as melanoma, head and neck, liver or kidney cancer. In DNA, the CDR3 is TGTGCCAGCAGCCCCAATTCCATCCTCACAGATACGCAGTATTTT. It is translated as CASSPNSILTDTQYF.